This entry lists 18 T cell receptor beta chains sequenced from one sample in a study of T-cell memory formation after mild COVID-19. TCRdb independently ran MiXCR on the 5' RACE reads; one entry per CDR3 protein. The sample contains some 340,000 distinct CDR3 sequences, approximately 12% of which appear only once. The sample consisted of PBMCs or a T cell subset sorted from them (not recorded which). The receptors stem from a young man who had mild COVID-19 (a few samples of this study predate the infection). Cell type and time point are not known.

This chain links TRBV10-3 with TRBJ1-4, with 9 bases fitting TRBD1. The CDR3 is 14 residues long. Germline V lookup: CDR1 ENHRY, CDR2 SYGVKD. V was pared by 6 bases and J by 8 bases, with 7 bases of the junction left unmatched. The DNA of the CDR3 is TGTGCCATCAGGAAACAGGGGGCAGGGGAAAAACTGTTTTTT. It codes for CAIRKQGAGEKLFF.

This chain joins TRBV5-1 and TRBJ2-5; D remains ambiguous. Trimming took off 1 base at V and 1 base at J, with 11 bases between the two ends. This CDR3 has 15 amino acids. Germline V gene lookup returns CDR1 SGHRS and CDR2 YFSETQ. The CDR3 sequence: CASSLRANSQETQYF. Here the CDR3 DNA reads TGCGCCAGCAGCTTGAGGGCTAACTCCCAAGAGACCCAGTACTTC.

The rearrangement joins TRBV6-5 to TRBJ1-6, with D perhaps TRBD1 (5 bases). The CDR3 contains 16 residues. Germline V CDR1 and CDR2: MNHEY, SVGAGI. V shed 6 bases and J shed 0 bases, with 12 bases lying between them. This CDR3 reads CASRVSGSSYNSPLHF. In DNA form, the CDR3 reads TGTGCCAGCAGGGTTTCAGGGAGCTCCTATAATTCACCCCTCCACTTT.

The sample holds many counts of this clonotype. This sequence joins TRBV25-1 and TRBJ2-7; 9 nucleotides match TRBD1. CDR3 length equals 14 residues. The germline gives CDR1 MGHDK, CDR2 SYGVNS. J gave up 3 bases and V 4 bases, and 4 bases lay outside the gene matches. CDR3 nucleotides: TGTGCCAGCAGTGGGACAGGGGTCCGCTACGAGCAGTACTTC. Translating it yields CASSGTGVRYEQYF.

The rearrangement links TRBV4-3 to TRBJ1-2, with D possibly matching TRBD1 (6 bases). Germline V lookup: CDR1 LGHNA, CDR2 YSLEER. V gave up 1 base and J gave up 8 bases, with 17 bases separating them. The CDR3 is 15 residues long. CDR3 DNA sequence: TGCGCCAGCAGCCAAGCGGGCAGGGGAATTCGGGGCTACACCTTC. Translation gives CASSQAGRGIRGYTF.

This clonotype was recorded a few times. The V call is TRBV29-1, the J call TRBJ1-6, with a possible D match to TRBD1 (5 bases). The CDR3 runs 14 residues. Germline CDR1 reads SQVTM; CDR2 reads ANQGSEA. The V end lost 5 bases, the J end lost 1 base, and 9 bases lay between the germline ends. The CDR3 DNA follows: TGCAGCGTTCGGGGGGGATCCTATAATTCACCCCTCCACTTT. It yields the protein CSVRGGSYNSPLHF.

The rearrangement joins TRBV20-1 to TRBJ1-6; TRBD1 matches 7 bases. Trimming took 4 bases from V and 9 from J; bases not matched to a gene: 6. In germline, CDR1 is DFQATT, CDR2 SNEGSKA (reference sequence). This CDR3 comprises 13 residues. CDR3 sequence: CSATGTATSPLHF. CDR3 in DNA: TGCAGTGCTACCGGGACAGCAACTTCACCCCTCCACTTT.

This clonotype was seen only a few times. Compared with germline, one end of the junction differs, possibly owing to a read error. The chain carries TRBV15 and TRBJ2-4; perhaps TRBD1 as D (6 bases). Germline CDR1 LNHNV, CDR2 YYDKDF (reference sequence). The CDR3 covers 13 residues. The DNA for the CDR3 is TGTGCCACCAGCAGAGATGTAAAGGGGGAGATGAACTTC. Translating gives CATSRDVKGEMNF.

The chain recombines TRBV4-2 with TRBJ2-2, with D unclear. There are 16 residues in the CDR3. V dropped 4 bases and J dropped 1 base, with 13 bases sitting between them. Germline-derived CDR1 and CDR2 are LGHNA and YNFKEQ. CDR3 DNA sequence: TGTGCCAGCAGCCCATTAGGGTTACTGAACACCGGGGAGCTGTTTTTT. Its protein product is CASSPLGLLNTGELFF.

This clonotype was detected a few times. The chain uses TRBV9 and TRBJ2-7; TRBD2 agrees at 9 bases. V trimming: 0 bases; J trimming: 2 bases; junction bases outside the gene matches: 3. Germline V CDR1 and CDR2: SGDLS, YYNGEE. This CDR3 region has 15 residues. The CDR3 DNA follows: TGTGCCAGCAGCGTAGCTAGCGGGGTCCCCTACGAGCAGTACTTC. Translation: CASSVASGVPYEQYF.

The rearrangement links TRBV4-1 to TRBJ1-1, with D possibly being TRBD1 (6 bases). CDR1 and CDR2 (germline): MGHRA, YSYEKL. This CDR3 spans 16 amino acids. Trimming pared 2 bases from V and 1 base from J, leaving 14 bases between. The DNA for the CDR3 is TGCGCCAGCAGCCAACCGAGGGGGGCGAAGAACACTGAAGCTTTCTTT. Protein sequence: CASSQPRGAKNTEAFF.

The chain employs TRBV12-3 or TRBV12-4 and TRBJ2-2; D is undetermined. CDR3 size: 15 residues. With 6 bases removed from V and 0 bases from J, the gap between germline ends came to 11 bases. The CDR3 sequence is CASSPHSPNTGELFF. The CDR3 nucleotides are TGTGCCAGCAGCCCCCATTCCCCGAACACCGGGGAGCTGTTTTTT.

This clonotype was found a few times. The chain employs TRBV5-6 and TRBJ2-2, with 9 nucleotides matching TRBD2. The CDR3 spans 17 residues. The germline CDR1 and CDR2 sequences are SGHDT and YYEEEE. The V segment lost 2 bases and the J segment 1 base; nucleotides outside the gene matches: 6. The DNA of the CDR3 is TGTGCCAGCAGCTTCCAGACTAGCGGAGAGAACACCGGGGAGCTGTTTTTT. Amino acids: CASSFQTSGENTGELFF.

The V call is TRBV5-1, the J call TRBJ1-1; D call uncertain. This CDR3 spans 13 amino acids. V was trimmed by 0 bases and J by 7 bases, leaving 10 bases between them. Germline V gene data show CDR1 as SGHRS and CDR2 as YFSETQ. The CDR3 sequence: CASSLASGGEAFF. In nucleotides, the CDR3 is TGCGCCAGCAGCTTGGCCTCGGGAGGTGAAGCTTTCTTT.

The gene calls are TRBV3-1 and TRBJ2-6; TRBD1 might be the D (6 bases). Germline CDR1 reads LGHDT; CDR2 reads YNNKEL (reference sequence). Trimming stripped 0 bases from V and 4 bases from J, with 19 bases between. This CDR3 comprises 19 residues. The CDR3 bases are TGTGCCAGCAGCCAAGATCGCAGGGGCGAGGGTTCCGGGGCCAACGTCCTGACTTTC. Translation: CASSQDRRGEGSGANVLTF.

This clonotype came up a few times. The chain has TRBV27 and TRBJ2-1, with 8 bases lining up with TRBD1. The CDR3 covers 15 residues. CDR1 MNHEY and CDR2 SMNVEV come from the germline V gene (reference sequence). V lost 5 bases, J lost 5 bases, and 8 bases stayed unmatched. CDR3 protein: CASSLGTGMNNEQFF. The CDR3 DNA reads TGTGCCAGCAGTCTCGGGACAGGAATGAACAATGAGCAGTTCTTC.

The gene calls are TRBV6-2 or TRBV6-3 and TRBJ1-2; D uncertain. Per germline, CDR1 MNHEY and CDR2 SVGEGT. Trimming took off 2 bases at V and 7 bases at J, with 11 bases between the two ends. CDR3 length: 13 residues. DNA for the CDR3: TGTGCCAGCAGTTACCCGGGCCCGGCTGGCTACACCTTC. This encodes CASSYPGPAGYTF.

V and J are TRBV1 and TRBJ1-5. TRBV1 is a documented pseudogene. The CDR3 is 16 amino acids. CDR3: CTSSHEQVDSNQPQHF. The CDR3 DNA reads TGCACCAGCAGCCACGAGCAGGTGGATAGCAATCAGCCCCAGCATTTT.